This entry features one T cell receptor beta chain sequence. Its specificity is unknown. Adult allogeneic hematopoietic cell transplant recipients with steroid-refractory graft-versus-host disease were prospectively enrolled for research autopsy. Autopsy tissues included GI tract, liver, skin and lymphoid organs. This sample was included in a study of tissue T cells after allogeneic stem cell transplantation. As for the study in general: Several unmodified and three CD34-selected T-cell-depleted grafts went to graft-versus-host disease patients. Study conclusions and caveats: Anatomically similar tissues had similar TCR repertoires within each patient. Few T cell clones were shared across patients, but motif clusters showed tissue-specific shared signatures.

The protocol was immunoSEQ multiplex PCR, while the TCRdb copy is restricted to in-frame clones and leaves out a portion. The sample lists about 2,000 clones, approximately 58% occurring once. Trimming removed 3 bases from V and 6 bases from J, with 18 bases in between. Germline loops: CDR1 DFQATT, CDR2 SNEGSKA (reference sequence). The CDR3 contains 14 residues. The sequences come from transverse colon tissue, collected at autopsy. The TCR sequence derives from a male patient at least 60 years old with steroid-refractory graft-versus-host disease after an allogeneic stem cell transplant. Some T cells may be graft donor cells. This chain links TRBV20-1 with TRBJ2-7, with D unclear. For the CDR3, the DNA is TGCAGTGCTAGTGTCGGCAGGTTAATCGGCGAGCAGTACTTC. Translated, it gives CSASVGRLIGEQYF.